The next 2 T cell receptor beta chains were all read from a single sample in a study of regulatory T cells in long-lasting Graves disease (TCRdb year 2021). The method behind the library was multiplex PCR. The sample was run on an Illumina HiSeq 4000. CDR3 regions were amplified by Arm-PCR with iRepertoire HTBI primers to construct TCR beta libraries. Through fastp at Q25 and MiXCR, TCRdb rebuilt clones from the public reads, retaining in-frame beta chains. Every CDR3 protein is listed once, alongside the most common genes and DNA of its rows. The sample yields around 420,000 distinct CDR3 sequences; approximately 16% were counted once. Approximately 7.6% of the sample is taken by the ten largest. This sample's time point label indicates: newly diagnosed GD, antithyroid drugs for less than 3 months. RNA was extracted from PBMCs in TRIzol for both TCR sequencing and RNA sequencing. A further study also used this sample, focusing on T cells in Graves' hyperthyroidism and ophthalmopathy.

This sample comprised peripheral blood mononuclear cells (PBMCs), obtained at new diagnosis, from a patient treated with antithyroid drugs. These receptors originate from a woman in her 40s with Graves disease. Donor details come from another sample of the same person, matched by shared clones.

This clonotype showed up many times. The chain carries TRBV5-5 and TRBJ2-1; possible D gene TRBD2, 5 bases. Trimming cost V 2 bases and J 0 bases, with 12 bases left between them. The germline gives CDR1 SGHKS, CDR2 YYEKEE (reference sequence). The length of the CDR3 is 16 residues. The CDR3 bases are TGTGCCAGCAGCTTTTCGAGCGGTAACTCCTACAATGAGCAGTTCTTC. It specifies CASSFSSGNSYNEQFF.

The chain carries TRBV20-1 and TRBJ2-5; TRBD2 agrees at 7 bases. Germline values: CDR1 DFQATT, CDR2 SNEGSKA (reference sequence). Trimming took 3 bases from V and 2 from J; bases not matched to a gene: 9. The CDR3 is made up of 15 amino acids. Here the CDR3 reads CSASKGRAGQETQYF. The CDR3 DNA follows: TGCAGTGCTAGCAAGGGGAGGGCCGGTCAAGAGACCCAGTACTTC.